This TCR beta chain was identified in a study of shared clonotypes between healthy human individuals. The assay used deep level. The protocol was immunoSEQ multiplex PCR, while the TCRdb copy is restricted to in-frame clones and leaves out a portion. The sample shows some 2,100,000 clones, nearly 97% of them seen only once. Study-wide results and limits: Unshared clonotypes carried lower generation probabilities than those common to all four donors. Larger estimated richness was generally seen in naive subsets than in memory subsets.

The V end lost 5 bases, the J end lost 4 bases, and 11 bases lay between the germline ends. The CDR3 consists of 13 residues. Germline lookup yields CDR1 SGHTA and CDR2 FQGNSA. The table lists this clone with a count of one. The antigen remains unidentified. The sequencing sample was made of naive CD4+ T cells sorted from blood. Subset described: CD45RA+ positively selected. The origin of this receptor is a man between 18 and 29 years old in good health. J is TRBJ1-1 and V is TRBV7-2, with D possibly matching TRBD1 (6 bases). CDR3 sequence reads: CASSAQGGTEAFF. The CDR3 nucleotides are TGTGCCAGCAGCGCACAGGGAGGCACTGAAGCTTTCTTT.